This T cell receptor beta chain stems from a study of T-cell memory formation after mild COVID-19. Findings and limits, study-wide: Clones that shrank (day 15 to 85) were balanced CD4/CD8, whereas later expanders leaned CD4+.

The 5'RACE method, run with constant-segment primers, produced TCR alpha and TCR beta cDNA libraries (carrying sample barcodes and UMIs). TCRdb itself ran the 5' RACE reads through MiXCR, one entry per CDR3 protein. The table lists about 270,000 distinct CDR3 sequences, roughly 15% of them singletons. About this clonotype: Its antigen is unknown.

This TCR was sampled from an adult woman who had mild COVID-19 (a few samples of this study predate the infection). Cell type and time point are not known. The sample was PBMCs or a T cell subset sorted from them (not recorded which).

DNA for the CDR3: TGCGCCAGCAGCTTGGGAGGGGACAGCTCCTACGAGCAGTACTTC. The encoded protein is CASSLGGDSSYEQYF. The chain recombines TRBV5-1 with TRBJ2-7; TRBD1 matches at 7 bases. Per the germline V gene, CDR1 is SGHRS and CDR2 is YFSETQ. V was clipped by 0 bases and J by 0 bases; unmatched bases: 3. The CDR3 is 15 amino acids.